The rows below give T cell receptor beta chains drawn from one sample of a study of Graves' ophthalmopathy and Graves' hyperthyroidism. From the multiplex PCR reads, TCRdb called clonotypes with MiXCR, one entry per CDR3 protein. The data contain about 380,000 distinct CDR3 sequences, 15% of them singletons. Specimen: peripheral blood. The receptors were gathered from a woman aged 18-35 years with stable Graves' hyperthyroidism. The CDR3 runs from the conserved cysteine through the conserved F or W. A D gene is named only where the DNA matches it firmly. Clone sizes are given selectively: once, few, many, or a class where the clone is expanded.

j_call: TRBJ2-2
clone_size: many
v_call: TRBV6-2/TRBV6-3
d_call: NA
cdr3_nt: TGTGCCAGCAGTTACACGGGGAACGGGGAGCTGTTTTTT
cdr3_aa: CASSYTGNGELFF

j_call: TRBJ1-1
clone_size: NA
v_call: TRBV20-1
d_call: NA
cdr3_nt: TGCAGTGTGTGGGATTTGCTGAACACTGAAGCTTTCTTT
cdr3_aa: CSVWDLLNTEAFF

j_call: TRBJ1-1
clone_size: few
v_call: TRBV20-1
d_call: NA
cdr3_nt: TGCAGTGCTAGAGCTAGGGACACTGAAGCTTTCTTT
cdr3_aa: CSARARDTEAFF

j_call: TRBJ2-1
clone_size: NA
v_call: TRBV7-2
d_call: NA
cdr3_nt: TGTGCCAGCAGCTTAGCGCGTTGGGGGCAGGGTTCCTACAATAAGCAGTTCTTC
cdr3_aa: CASSLARWGQGSYNKQFF

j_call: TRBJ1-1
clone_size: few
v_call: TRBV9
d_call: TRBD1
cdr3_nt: TGTGCCAGCAGCGTATCGGTACAGGGACGACAGGGAACTGAAGCTTTCTTT
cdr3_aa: CASSVSVQGRQGTEAFF

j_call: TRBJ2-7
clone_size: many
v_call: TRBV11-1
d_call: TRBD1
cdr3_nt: TGTGCCAGCAGCTTAGCGCTGTCGCAGGGGGCAGGGGAGCAGTACTTC
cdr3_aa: CASSLALSQGAGEQYF

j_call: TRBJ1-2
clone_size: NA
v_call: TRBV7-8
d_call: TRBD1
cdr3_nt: TGTGCCAGCTTACCCGGGGAAGGGACAGGGCTTAACTATGGCTACACCTTC
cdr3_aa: CASLPGEGTGLNYGYTF

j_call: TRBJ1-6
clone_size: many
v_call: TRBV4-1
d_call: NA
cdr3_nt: TGCGCCAGCAGCCACGAAAAGCCTAATGGACCTAATTCACCCCTCCACTTT
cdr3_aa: CASSHEKPNGPNSPLHF

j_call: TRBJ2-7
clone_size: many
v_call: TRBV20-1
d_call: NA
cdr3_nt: TGCAGTGCGTCCACAGGTCTAGAGCAGTACTTC
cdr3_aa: CSASTGLEQYF

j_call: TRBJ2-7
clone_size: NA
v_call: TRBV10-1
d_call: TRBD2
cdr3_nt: TGCGCCAGCAGTGACCTTTCGCCCGGACTCTTTGGGGAGGGTCAGTACTTC
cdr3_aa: CASSDLSPGLFGEGQYF

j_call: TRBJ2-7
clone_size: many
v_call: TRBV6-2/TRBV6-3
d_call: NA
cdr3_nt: TGTGCCAGCAGTTACTCTCATCAGGGGCCACCCTCCTACGAGCAGTACTTC
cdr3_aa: CASSYSHQGPPSYEQYF

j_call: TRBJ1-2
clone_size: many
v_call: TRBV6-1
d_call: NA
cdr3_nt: TGTGCCAGCAGTGAATTCTGGGGGAGTCTTTATGGCTACACCTTC
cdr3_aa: CASSEFWGSLYGYTF

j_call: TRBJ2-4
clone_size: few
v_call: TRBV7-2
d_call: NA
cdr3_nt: TGTGCCAGCAGCATCGATATAGCCAAAAACATTCAGTACTTC
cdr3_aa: CASSIDIAKNIQYF

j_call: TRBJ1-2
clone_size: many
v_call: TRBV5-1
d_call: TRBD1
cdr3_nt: TGCGCCAGCAGCTTGGCCGTAGGGACAGCTTGGGGTGGCTACACCTTC
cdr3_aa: CASSLAVGTAWGGYTF

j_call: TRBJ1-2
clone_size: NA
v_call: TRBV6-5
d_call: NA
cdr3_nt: TGTGCCAGCAGTTACTCTTCGGGGGGCTACACCTTC
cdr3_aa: CASSYSSGGYTF

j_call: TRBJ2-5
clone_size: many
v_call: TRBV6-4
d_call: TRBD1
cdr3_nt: TGTGCCAGCAGTCAGACCTCCCAGGGGGCGCTTGAAAGTGAGACCCAGTACTTC
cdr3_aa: CASSQTSQGALESETQYF

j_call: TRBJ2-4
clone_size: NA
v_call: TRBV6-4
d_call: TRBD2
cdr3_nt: TGTGCCAGTAGGACTAGCGGATACATTAAGTACTTC
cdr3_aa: CASRTSGYIKYF

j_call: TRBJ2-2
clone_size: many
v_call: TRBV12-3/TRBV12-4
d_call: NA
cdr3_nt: TGTGCCAGCAGTTTTTCGGTCGGGGAGCTGTTTTTT
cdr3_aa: CASSFSVGELFF

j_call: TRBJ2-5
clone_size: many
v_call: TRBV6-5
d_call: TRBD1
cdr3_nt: TGTGCCAGCAGTTATGTACAGGGGAAGACCCAGTACTTC
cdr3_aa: CASSYVQGKTQYF

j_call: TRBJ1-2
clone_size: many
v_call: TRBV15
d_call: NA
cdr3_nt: TGTGCCACCAGCCTAGGACATATCAACTATGACTACACCTTC
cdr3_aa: CATSLGHINYDYTF

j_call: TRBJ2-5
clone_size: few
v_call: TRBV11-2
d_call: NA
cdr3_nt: TGTGCCAGCATCTTGGGGGGTCAAGAGACCCAGTACTTC
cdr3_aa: CASILGGQETQYF

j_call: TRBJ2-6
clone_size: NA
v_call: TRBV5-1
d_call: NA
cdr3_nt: TGCGCCAGCAGCTTTACCAGAACCCCTGGGGCCAACGTCCTGACTTTC
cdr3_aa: CASSFTRTPGANVLTF

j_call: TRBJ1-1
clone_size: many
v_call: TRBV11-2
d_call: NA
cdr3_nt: TGTGCCAGCAGCTTAGATTCCCGGGATGAAGCTTTCTTT
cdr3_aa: CASSLDSRDEAFF

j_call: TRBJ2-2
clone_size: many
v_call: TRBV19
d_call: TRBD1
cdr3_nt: TGTGCCAGTAGTGTCAGGGGGAGTGGCACCGGGGAGCTGTTTTTT
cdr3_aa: CASSVRGSGTGELFF

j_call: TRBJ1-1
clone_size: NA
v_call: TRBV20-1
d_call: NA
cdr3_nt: TGCAGTGCTAGTAAGGGACACTTTAACACTGAAGCTTTCTTT
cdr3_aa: CSASKGHFNTEAFF

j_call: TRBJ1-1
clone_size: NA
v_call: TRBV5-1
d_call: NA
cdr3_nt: TGCGCCAGCAGCTTGGTCGGGAGCCCGGACACTGAAGCTTTCTTT
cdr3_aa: CASSLVGSPDTEAFF

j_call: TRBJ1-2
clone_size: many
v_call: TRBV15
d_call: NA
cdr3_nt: TGTGCCACCAGCAGAGATCGGGACTATGGCTACACCTTC
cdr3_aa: CATSRDRDYGYTF

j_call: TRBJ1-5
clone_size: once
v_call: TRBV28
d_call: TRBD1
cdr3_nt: TGTGCCAGCAGTTTAAGGTTGACAGGGGCCACGGATCAGCCCCAGCATTTT
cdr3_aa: CASSLRLTGATDQPQHF

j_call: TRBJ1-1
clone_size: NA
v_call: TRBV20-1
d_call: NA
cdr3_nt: TGCAGTGCTAGAGACAACCTCAGGAAAATGAACACTGAAGCTTTCTTT
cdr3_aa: CSARDNLRKMNTEAFF

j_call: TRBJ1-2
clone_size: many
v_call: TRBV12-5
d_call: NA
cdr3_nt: TGTGCTAGTGGTCCGGGTGGGGGGTTTGCCTATGGCTACACCTTC
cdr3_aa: CASGPGGGFAYGYTF

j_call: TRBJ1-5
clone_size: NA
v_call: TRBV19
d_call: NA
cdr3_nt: TGTGCCAGTAGTATACTGCCGGCAGCTTATAGCAATCAGCCCCAGCATTTT
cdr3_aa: CASSILPAAYSNQPQHF

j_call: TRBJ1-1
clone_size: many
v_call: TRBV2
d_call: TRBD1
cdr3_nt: TGTGCCAGCAGTCTGGGACAGTCCCAAGCTTTCTTT
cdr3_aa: CASSLGQSQAFF

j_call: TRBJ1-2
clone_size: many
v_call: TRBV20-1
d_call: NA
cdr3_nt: TGCAGTGCTACAACCCCGACAGTGTATGGCTACACCTTC
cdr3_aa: CSATTPTVYGYTF

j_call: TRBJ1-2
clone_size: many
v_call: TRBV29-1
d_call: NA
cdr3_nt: TGCAGCGTTGAAGTCTTCCATGGCTACACCTTC
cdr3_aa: CSVEVFHGYTF

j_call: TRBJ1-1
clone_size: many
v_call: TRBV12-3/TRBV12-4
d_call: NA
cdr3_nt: TGTGCCAGCAGTCCTTCTTTCGAGGGATGGAACACTGAAGCTTTCTTT
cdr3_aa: CASSPSFEGWNTEAFF

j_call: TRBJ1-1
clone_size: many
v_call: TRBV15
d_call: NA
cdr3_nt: TGTGCCACCAGCAGAGAGGCGGGGAACACTGAAGCTTTCTTT
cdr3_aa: CATSREAGNTEAFF

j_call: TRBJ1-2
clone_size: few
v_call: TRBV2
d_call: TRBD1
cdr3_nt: TGTGCCAGCATTGGGACAGTGGAAGGCTACACCTTC
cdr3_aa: CASIGTVEGYTF

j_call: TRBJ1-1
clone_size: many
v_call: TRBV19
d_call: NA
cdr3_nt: TGTGCCGCAACTCGGACAACAGCGAACACTGAAGCTTTCTTT
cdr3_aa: CAATRTTANTEAFF

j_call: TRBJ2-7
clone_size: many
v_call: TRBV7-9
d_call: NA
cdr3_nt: TGTGCCAGCAGCTTAGAAGGGTTCGCGCAGTACTTC
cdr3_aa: CASSLEGFAQYF

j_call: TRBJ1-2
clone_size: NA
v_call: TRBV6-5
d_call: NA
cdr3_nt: TGTGCCAGCAGTCCCTCGAGGGCCTATGGCTACACCTTC
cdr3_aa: CASSPSRAYGYTF

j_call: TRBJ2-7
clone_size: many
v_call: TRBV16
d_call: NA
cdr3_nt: TGTGCCAGCAGGCGGGCTCTAACGACCTACGAGCAGTACTTC
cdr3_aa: CASRRALTTYEQYF

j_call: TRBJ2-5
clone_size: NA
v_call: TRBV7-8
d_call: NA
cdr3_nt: TGTGCCAGCAGCGCCATTAGGGCGTACCGGGTACAAGAGACCCAGTACTTC
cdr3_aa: CASSAIRAYRVQETQYF

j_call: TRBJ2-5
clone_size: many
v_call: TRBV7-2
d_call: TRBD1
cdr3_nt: TGTGCCAGCAGCAACCAGGACAGGCTCGGGGATGATAAGACCCAGTACTTC
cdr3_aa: CASSNQDRLGDDKTQYF

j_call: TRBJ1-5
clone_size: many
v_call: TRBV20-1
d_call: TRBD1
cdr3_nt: TGCAGTGCACTGACAGGGGGCAATCAGCCCCAGCATTTT
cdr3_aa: CSALTGGNQPQHF

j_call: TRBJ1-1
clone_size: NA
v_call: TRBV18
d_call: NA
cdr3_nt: TGTGCCAGCGTACTCAGGGAGAAAATGAACACTGAAGCTTTCTTT
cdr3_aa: CASVLREKMNTEAFF

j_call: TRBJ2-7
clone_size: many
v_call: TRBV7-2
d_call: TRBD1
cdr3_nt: TGTGCCAGCAGCCTACTCAGACAGGGATCCTACGAGCAGTACTTC
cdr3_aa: CASSLLRQGSYEQYF

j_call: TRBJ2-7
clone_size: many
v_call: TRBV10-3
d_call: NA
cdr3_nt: TGTGCCATCAGTGAAGGCCTGACAGGATCCTACGAGCAGTACTTC
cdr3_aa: CAISEGLTGSYEQYF

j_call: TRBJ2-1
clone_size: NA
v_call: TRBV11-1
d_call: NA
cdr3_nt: TGTGCCAGCAGCTTAGTAACAGTAGCCCTGGATAATGAGCAGTTCTTC
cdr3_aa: CASSLVTVALDNEQFF

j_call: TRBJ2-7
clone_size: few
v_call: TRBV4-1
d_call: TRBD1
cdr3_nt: TGCGCCAGCAGCCTACAGGGGAGAAGGGACGAGCAGTACTTC
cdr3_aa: CASSLQGRRDEQYF

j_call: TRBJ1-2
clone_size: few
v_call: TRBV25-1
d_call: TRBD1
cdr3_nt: TGTGCCAGCAGTTTAGGACAGGGGGGTCTGAGCACCTTC
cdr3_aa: CASSLGQGGLSTF

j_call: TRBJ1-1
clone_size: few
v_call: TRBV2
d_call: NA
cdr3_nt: TGTGCCAGCAGGGCGGCGCACAGGGTATTTTACTATGAAGCTTTCTTT
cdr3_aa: CASRAAHRVFYYEAFF

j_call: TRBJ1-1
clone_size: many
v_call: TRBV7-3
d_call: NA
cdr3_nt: TGTGCCAGCAGCTTAACGAGAGAGACTGAAGCTTTCTTT
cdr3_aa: CASSLTRETEAFF

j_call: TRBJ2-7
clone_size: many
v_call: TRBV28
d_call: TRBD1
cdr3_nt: TGTGCCAGCAGTACCGGGACAGGGAAGAACGAGCAGTACTTC
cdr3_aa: CASSTGTGKNEQYF